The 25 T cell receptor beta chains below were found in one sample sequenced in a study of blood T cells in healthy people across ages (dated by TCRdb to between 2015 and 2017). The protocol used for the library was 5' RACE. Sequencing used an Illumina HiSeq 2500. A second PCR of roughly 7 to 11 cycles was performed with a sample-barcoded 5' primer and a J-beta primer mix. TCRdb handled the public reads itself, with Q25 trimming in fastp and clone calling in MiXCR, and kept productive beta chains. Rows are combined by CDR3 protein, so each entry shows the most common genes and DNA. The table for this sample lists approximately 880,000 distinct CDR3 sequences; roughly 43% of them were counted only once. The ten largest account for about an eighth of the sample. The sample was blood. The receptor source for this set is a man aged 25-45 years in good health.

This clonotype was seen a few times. The CDR3 protein is CASSLTTSGGPSKTQYF. CDR3 in DNA: TGCGCCAGCAGCTTGACTACTAGCGGGGGGCCGTCTAAGACCCAGTACTTC. This chain uses TRBV5-1 with TRBJ2-5, with 12 bases fitting TRBD2. V lost 1 base, J lost 6 bases, and 10 bases stayed unmatched. The germline gives CDR1 SGHRS, CDR2 YFSETQ. The CDR3 spans 17 residues.

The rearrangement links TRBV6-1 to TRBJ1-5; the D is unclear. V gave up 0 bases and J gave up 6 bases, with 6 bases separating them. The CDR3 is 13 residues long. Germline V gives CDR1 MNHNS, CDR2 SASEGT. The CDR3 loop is CASSEAWGQPQHF. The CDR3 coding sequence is TGTGCCAGCAGTGAAGCTTGGGGTCAGCCCCAGCATTTT.

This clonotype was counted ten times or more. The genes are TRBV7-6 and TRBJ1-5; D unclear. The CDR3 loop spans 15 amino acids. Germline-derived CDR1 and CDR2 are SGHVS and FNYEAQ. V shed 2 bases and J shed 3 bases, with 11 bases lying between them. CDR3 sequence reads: CASSLQDGFNQPQHF. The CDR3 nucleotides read TGTGCCAGCAGCTTACAGGACGGGTTCAATCAGCCCCAGCATTTT.

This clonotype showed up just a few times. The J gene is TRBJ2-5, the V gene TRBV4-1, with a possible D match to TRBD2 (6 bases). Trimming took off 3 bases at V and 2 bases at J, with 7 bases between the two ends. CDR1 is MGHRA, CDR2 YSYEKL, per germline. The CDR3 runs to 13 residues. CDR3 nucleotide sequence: TGCGCCAGCAGCCAGACTAGGCAAGAGACCCAGTACTTC. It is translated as CASSQTRQETQYF.

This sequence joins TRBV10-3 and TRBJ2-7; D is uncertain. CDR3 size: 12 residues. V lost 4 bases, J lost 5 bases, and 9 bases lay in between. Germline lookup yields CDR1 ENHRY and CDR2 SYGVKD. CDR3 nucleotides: TGTGCCATCAGTGTTCTTTCCGACGAGCAGTACTTC. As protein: CAISVLSDEQYF.

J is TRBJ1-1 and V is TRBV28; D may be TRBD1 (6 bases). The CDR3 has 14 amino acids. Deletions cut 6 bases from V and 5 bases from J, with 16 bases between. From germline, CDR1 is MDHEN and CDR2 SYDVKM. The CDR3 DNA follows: TGTGCCAGCAGGGAAGGGGGGCGCGGAACTGAAGCTTTCTTT. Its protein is CASREGGRGTEAFF.

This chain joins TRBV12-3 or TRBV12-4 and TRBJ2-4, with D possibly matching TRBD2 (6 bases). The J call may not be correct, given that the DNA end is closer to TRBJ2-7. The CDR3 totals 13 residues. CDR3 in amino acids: CASSFWGENEQYF. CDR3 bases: TGTGCCAGCAGTTTCTGGGGGGAAAACGAGCAGTACTTC.

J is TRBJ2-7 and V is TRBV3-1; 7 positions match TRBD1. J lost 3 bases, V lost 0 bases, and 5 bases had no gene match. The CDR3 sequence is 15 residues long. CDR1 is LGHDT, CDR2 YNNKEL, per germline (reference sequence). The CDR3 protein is CASSQDIGGGYEQYF. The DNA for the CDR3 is TGTGCCAGCAGCCAAGATATAGGGGGCGGCTACGAGCAGTACTTC.

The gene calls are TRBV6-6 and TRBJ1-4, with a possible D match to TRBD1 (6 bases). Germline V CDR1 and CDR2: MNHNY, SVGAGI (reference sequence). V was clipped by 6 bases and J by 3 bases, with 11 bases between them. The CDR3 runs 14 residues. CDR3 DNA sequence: TGTGCCAGCAGGCAACAGGGCCCTAATGAAAAACTGTTTTTT. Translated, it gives CASRQQGPNEKLFF.

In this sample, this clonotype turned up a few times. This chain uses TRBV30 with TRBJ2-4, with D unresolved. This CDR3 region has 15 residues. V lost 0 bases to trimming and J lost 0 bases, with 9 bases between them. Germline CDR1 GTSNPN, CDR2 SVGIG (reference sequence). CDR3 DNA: TGTGCCTGGAGTGTACTGTCTATAGCCAAAAACATTCAGTACTTC. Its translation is CAWSVLSIAKNIQYF.

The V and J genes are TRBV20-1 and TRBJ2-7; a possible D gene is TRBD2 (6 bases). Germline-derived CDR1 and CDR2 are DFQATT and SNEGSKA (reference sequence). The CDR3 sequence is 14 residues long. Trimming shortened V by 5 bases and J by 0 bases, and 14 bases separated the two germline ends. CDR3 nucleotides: TGCAGTGCTCTGGGGTCGGGGGACTCCTACGAGCAGTACTTC. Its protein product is CSALGSGDSYEQYF.

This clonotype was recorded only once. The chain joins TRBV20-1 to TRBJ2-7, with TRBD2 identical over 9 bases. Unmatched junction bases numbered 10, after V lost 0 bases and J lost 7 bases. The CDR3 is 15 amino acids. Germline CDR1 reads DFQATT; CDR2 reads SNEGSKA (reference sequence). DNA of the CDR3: TGCAGTGCTAGAGAGAGAGGCGGGGGGGCGGGTGAGCAGTACTTC. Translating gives CSARERGGGAGEQYF.

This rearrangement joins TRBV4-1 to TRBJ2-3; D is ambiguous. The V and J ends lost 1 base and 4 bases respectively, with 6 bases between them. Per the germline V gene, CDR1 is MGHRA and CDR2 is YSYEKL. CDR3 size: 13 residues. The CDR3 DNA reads TGCGCCAGCAGCCAAGCGTGGGCAGATACGCAGTATTTT. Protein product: CASSQAWADTQYF.

The chain's CDR3 is CSVELQDRGYEQYF. The CDR3 DNA reads as TGCAGCGTTGAACTCCAGGACAGGGGGTACGAGCAGTACTTC. The genes are TRBV29-1 and TRBJ2-7; TRBD1 agrees at 10 bases. The CDR3 sequence is 14 residues long. V was clipped by 2 bases and J by 4 bases; unmatched bases: 5. The germline V gene encodes CDR1 SQVTM and CDR2 ANQGSEA.

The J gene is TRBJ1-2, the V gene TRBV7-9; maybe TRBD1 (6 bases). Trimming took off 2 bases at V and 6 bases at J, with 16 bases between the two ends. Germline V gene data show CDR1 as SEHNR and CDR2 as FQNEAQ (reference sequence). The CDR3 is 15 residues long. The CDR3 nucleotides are TGTGCCAGCAGCTTAAGCACAGGGAAGGGGCATGGCTACACCTTC. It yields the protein CASSLSTGKGHGYTF.

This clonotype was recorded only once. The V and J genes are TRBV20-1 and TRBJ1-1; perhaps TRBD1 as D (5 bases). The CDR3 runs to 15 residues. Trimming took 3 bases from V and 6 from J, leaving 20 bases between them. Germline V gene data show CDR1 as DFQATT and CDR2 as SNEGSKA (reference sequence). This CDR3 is CSASVPGRATAEAFF. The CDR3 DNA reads TGCAGTGCTAGCGTACCGGGACGGGCGACGGCTGAAGCTTTCTTT.

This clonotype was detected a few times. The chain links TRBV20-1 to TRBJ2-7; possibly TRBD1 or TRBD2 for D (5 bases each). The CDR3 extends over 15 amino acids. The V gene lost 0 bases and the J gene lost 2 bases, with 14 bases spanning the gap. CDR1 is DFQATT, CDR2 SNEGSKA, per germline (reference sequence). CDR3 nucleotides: TGCAGTGCTAGAGAGGGACGGGGAAGCACCTACGAGCAGTACTTC. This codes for CSAREGRGSTYEQYF.

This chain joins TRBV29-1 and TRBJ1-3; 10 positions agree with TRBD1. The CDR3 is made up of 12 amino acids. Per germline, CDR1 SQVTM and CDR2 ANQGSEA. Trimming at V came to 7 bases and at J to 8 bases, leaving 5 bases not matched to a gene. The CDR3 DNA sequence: TGCAGCGGCCGGACAGGGGGGGACACCATATATTTT. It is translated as CSGRTGGDTIYF.

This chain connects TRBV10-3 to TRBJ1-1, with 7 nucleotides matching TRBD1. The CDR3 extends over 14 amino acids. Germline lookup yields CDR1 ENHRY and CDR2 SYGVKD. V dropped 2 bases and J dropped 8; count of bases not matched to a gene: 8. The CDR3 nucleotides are TGTGCCATCAGTGAGCAGGGTCAGGGGGGGGAAGCTTTCTTT. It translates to CAISEQGQGGEAFF.

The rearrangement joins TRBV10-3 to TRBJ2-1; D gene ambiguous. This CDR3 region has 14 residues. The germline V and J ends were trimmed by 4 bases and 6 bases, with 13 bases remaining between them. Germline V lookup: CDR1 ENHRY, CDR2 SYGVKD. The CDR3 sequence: CAISGGSHGNEQFF. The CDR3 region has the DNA TGTGCCATCAGTGGCGGCAGCCACGGCAATGAGCAGTTCTTC.

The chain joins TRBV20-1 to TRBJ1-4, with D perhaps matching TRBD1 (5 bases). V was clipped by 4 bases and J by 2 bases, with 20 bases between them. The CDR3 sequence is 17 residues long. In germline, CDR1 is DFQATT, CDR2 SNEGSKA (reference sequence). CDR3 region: CSAMGGLEDLTNEKLFF. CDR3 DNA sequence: TGCAGTGCTATGGGGGGTTTGGAGGACCTGACTAATGAAAAACTGTTTTTT.

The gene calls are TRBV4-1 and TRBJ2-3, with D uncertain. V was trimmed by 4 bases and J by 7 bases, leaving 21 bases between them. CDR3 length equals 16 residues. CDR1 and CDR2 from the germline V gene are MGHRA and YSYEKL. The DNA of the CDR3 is TGCGCCAGCAGCCCGGCGGCAGGCCCTTTGGGGAATACGCAGTATTTT. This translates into CASSPAAGPLGNTQYF.

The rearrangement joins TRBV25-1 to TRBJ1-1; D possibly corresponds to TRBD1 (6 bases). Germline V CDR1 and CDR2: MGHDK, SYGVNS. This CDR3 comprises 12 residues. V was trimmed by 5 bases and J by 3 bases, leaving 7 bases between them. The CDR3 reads CASSQGYTEAFF. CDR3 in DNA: TGTGCCAGCAGTCAGGGGTACACTGAAGCTTTCTTT.

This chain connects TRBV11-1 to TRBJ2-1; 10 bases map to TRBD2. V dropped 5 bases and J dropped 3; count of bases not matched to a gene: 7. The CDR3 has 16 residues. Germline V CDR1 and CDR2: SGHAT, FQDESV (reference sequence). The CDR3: CASSDLSGGDYNEQFF. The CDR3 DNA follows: TGTGCCAGCAGCGACCTAAGCGGGGGGGACTACAATGAGCAGTTCTTC.

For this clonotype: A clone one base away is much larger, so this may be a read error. CDR3 nucleotides: TGTGCCAGCATCTTAGAGGTTGCTCGCACGGGCTATGGCTACACCTTC. It translates to CASILEVARTGYGYTF. V usage is TRBV7-8 and J usage is TRBJ1-2; D is unclear. Germline V gene sequence: CDR1 SGHVS, CDR2 FQNEAQ. The CDR3 sequence is 16 residues long.